Only a few counts were recorded for the clone carrying this TCR beta chain. Its antigen is as yet unknown. TCRdb re-called the 5' RACE reads through MiXCR, storing one row per CDR3 protein. The data contain about 330,000 distinct CDR3 sequences, around 7.6% of them singletons. This entry is derived from a study of CD8 T cells in ankylosing spondylitis. Overall study results and limits: Characteristic, it appeared, of ankylosing spondylitis blood was a TCR beta motif of about eight highly homologous variants.

The CDR3 has 16 amino acids. V lost 7 bases, J lost 3 bases, and 8 bases stayed unmatched. Germline CDR1 and CDR2: SEHNR and FQNEAQ (reference sequence). This receptor was obtained from a male donor with ankylosing spondylitis. V usage is TRBV7-9 and J usage is TRBJ2-6; TRBD1 agrees at 8 bases. The material sequenced was blood, either unsorted or a sorted T cell fraction (not recorded which). CDR3 bases: TGTGCCAGCACCACTGCCAGGGGGCGTGGGGCCAACGTCCTGACTTTC. Encoded protein: CASTTARGRGANVLTF.